A selection of T cell receptor beta chains follows, all from one sample in a study of blood T cell repertoires in COVID-19. Assay: immunoSEQ multiplex PCR; the TCRdb copy retains only in-frame clones and omits some. The sample yields 29,000 or so clones, under 95% seen once. The sequenced material came from peripheral blood. The origin of the receptors is a man aged 45 to 65 with active COVID-19. Each CDR3 is given with its conserved first and last residue. The D gene is left open where the match is weak. Clone size is not always given. Where it is, it says once, few, many or a class for expanded clones.

>TRBV5-1|TRBJ1-3|.|few
CASSFQGHPAPGNTIYF
TGCGCCAGCAGCTTCCAGGGACATCCAGCCCCTGGAAACACCATATATTTT
>TRBV12-5|TRBJ1-3|.|.
CASGQGSSLSGNTIYF
TGTGCTAGTGGTCAGGGATCTTCACTCTCTGGAAACACCATATATTTT
>TRBV5-6|TRBJ2-1|TRBD1|once
CASSLGDREYNEQFF
TGTGCCAGCAGCTTGGGAGACAGGGAGTACAATGAGCAGTTCTTC
>TRBV5-1|TRBJ2-1|TRBD2|.
CASSPTSGGYNEQFF
TGCGCCAGCAGCCCGACTAGCGGGGGGTACAATGAGCAGTTCTTC
>TRBV27|TRBJ2-7|TRBD1|.
CASSLDTGGREQYF
TGTGCCAGCAGTCTAGACACAGGGGGACGCGAGCAGTACTTC
>TRBV5-8|TRBJ2-1|.|.
CASRYPQVHYNEQFF
TGTGCCAGCAGGTACCCACAGGTCCACTACAATGAGCAGTTCTTC
>TRBV25-1|TRBJ2-5|.|.
CASSEAGALRETQYF
TGTGCCAGCAGTGAAGCAGGGGCCCTCCGAGAGACCCAGTACTTC
>TRBV10-3|TRBJ2-7|.|.
CAIRVHPSYEQYF
TGTGCCATCAGGGTACATCCTTCCTACGAGCAGTACTTC
>TRBV6-5|TRBJ1-5|.|.
CASRFNRAAGQPQHF
TGTGCCAGCAGATTTAACAGGGCTGCGGGTCAGCCCCAGCATTTT
>TRBV10-3|TRBJ2-1|TRBD1|.
CAISESRYTGTGLDEQFF
TGTGCCATCAGTGAGTCGAGGTATACCGGGACAGGGCTAGATGAGCAGTTCTTC
>TRBV29-1|TRBJ2-1|TRBD2|.
CSVARGVNEQFF
TGCAGCGTTGCACGGGGGGTCAATGAGCAGTTCTTC
>TRBV6-5|TRBJ2-7|TRBD2|.
CASNKREIHEQYF
TGTGCCAGCAACAAGCGGGAGATCCACGAGCAGTACTTC
>TRBV19|TRBJ1-1|.|few
CASSISPGWPGEAFF
TGTGCCAGTAGTATATCTCCCGGGTGGCCCGGCGAAGCTTTCTTT
>TRBV6-5|TRBJ2-2|.|.
CASSYLGFTGELFF
TGTGCCAGCAGTTACCTGGGCTTCACCGGGGAGCTGTTTTTT
>TRBV15|TRBJ2-3|TRBD2|.
CATSRATSGSPDTQYF
TGTGCCACCAGCAGAGCCACTAGCGGGAGCCCAGATACGCAGTATTTT
>TRBV18|TRBJ2-5|.|.
CASSFRQQETQYF
TGTGCCAGCTCATTCAGGCAACAAGAGACCCAGTACTTC
>TRBV27|TRBJ1-1|.|.
CASSLAGGGAFF
TGTGCCAGCAGTTTAGCAGGCGGGGGAGCTTTCTTT
>TRBV7-9|TRBJ1-1|.|.
CASSSGTSEAFF
TGTGCCAGCAGCTCGGGGACATCTGAAGCTTTCTTT
>TRBV11-2|TRBJ1-1|.|.
CASSLRAGQATFF
TGTGCCAGCAGCTTACGGGCAGGGCAAGCAACTTTCTTT
>TRBV9|TRBJ2-3|.|.
CASSPPDSYTDTQYF
TGTGCCAGCAGCCCCCCCGACAGTTACACAGATACGCAGTATTTT
>TRBV29-1|TRBJ2-3|TRBD1|.
CSVELEGQGSTDTQYF
TGCAGCGTTGAATTAGAAGGACAGGGCAGCACAGATACGCAGTATTTT
>TRBV3-1/TRBV3-2|TRBJ1-4|.|once
CASSRGVGGANEKLFF
TGTGCCAGCAGCCGGGGGGTCGGGGGAGCTAATGAAAAACTGTTTTTT
>TRBV7-9|TRBJ2-1|.|.
CASSLSLSGAYNEQFF
TGTGCCAGCAGCTTATCCCTCAGCGGAGCCTACAATGAGCAGTTCTTC
>TRBV7-8|TRBJ2-3|TRBD2|.
CASSLTGLAGGSTDTQYF
TGTGCCAGCAGCTTAACGGGGCTAGCGGGAGGTTCCACAGATACGCAGTATTTT
>TRBV6-2/TRBV6-3|TRBJ2-7|.|few
CASSYRSYEQYF
TGTGCCAGCAGTTACCGGTCCTACGAGCAGTACTTC
>TRBV25-1|TRBJ2-1|TRBD2|.
CASSASRTSGTLYNEQFF
TGTGCCAGCAGTGCATCCCGGACTAGCGGGACCCTCTACAATGAGCAGTTCTTC
>TRBV5-6|TRBJ2-7|TRBD1|.
CASSSTGQGVSSYEQYF
TGTGCCAGCAGCTCAACCGGACAGGGGGTAAGCTCCTACGAGCAGTACTTC
>TRBV5-4|TRBJ2-7|.|.
CASSLAGGLNYEQYF
TGTGCCAGCAGCTTGGCCGGCGGGTTGAACTACGAGCAGTACTTC
>TRBV5-1|TRBJ2-1|TRBD1|.
CASSRAGTDNEQFF
TGCGCCAGCAGCCGAGCTGGGACAGACAATGAGCAGTTCTTC
>TRBV5-1|TRBJ2-2|.|.
CASSHEAGMNTGELFF
TGCGCCAGCAGCCACGAAGCGGGCATGAACACCGGGGAGCTGTTTTTT
>TRBV18|TRBJ1-1|TRBD1|.
CASSPRTGEDTEAFF
TGTGCCAGCTCACCCCGGACAGGGGAAGACACTGAAGCTTTCTTT
>TRBV12-5|TRBJ2-2|TRBD1|once
CASGPSGQGAVSGELFF
TGTGCTAGTGGTCCCTCGGGACAGGGGGCGGTAAGCGGGGAGCTGTTTTTT
>TRBV2|TRBJ1-3|.|.
CASSDPRGGNTIYF
TGTGCCAGCAGTGATCCCCGAGGTGGAAACACCATATATTTT
>TRBV19|TRBJ2-7|TRBD1|.
CASKPGQGAYEQYF
TGTGCCAGTAAACCGGGACAGGGGGCTTACGAGCAGTACTTC
>TRBV11-2|TRBJ1-2|TRBD1|.
CASSPRQGAFYGYTF
TGTGCCAGCAGCCCCCGACAGGGGGCGTTCTATGGCTACACCTTC
>TRBV7-9|TRBJ1-1|.|.
CASRPRGGGWDTEAFF
TGTGCCAGCAGACCCCGGGGGGGAGGTTGGGACACTGAAGCTTTCTTT
>TRBV2|TRBJ1-5|.|.
CASSEGWGGNQPQHF
TGTGCCAGCAGTGAGGGCTGGGGGGGCAATCAGCCCCAGCATTTT
>TRBV9|TRBJ2-7|.|.
CASSVSGPTYEQYF
TGTGCCAGCAGCGTAAGCGGGCCGACCTACGAGCAGTACTTC
>TRBV4-2|TRBJ1-6|.|few
CASSHPRRDSPLHF
TGTGCCAGCAGCCACCCTAGGAGAGATTCACCCCTCCACTTT
>TRBV12-5|TRBJ2-1|.|.
CASGLLGREHEQFF
TGTGCTAGTGGTCTACTCGGGCGGGAACATGAGCAGTTCTTC
>TRBV30|TRBJ1-1|TRBD1|.
CAWSVQGIEAFF
TGTGCCTGGAGTGTACAGGGGATTGAAGCTTTCTTT
>TRBV6-5|TRBJ2-3|TRBD1|.
CASSFRTGSSDTQYF
TGTGCCAGCAGTTTTAGGACAGGGTCGTCAGATACGCAGTATTTT
>TRBV5-6|TRBJ2-1|.|.
CASSLNRRNEQFF
TGTGCCAGCAGCTTGAACCGGCGGAATGAGCAGTTCTTC
>TRBV2|TRBJ2-5|.|.
CATKRGSGETQYF
TGTGCCACAAAAAGGGGTTCTGGGGAGACCCAGTACTTC
>TRBV18|TRBJ2-3|TRBD2|once
CASSSLAGGSTDTQYF
TGTGCCAGCTCATCACTAGCGGGTGGTAGTACAGATACGCAGTATTTT
>TRBV5-8|TRBJ1-2|.|once
CASSLGQTTPLSAYGYTF
TGTGCCAGCAGCTTGGGACAAACCACCCCGTTAAGTGCCTATGGCTACACCTTC
>TRBV5-1|TRBJ2-5|.|.
CASSPSTGETQYF
TGCGCCAGCAGCCCCTCCACAGGGGAGACCCAGTACTTC
>TRBV28|TRBJ1-5|.|.
CASSLASNQPQHF
TGTGCCAGCAGTTTGGCTAGCAATCAGCCCCAGCATTTT
>TRBV2|TRBJ2-3|.|.
CASSFSSDTQYF
TGTGCCAGCAGTTTTAGTTCCGATACGCAGTATTTT
>TRBV30|TRBJ1-1|.|.
CAWSVGRVITEAFF
TGTGCCTGGAGTGTAGGGAGGGTGATCACTGAAGCTTTCTTT
>TRBV10-1|TRBJ2-7|TRBD2|.
CASSDGPAGDPYEQYF
TGCGCCAGCAGTGACGGTCCAGCGGGAGACCCCTACGAGCAGTACTTC
>TRBV6-5|TRBJ2-7|TRBD1|.
CASSYGRQGAYEQYF
TGTGCCAGCAGTTACGGAAGGCAGGGGGCCTACGAGCAGTACTTC
>TRBV6-5|TRBJ2-7|TRBD1|once
CASSSTLQGAGYEQYF
TGTGCCAGCAGTTCTACACTACAGGGGGCGGGGTACGAGCAGTACTTC
>TRBV19|TRBJ2-6|TRBD1|.
CASRRTGAGANVLTF
TGTGCCAGTAGGAGGACAGGGGCTGGGGCCAACGTCCTGACTTTC
>TRBV12-5|TRBJ2-3|TRBD2|.
CASGIPASGKSTQYF
TGTGCTAGTGGTATCCCGGCTAGCGGGAAGAGTACGCAGTATTTT
>TRBV19|TRBJ2-3|.|once
CASSIQTSTDTQYF
TGTGCCAGTAGTATTCAGACTAGCACAGATACGCAGTATTTT